This record looks at one T cell receptor beta chain sequence and its context. Its antigen remains unidentified. Base qualities are not provided; no much larger clone lies one nucleotide away. This sample was included in a study of shared clonotypes between healthy human individuals (dated by TCRdb to 2020 to 2022). At the level of the whole study: Three men and two women, aged 18 to 49 years, made up the cohort. For each donor, CD4 naive and CD4 memory were each run on three plates, CD8 naive on two plates, and CD8 memory on one plate. Blood TCR repertoires of a handful of healthy adults were deeply sequenced to estimate repertoire size and the extent of clonotype sharing between individuals. Libraries were prepared and TCR repertoires were sequenced by different laboratories using diverse techniques, in order to increase sequencing depth and limit assay-specific biases. Between about 0.94 and 8.9 billion PBMCs per donor were obtained by leukapheresis.

Using the deep immunoSEQ assay, multiplex PCR amplified TCR CDR3 regions from genomic DNA. Extracted genomic DNA from each cell subset was spread evenly across all wells of several immunoSEQ 96-well plates, with each plate serving as a replicate. For sorted subsets, approximately 210 ng genomic DNA, equal to some 28,000 T cell genomes, was loaded into each replicate PCR. Purified libraries were quantified with a Qubit 3.0 fluorometer, sized on a Bioanalyzer 2100, and re-quantified with the KAPA Library Quantification kit. Every immunoSEQ 96-well plate was sequenced on a separate single-read 150-cycle Illumina NextSeq 550 flow cell. Turning to the authors' computational methods: Because the immunoSEQ output included only junctional sequences and no quality scores, the filtering could not be the same as the filtering used for full-length reads. To assign V/J genes and CDR3, sequences were annotated against IMGT germline references using PyIR, a Python wrapper for IgBLAST v1.9. Reads were filtered out if the reads had weak V/J assignments (E-value above 1e-6), no CDR3, stop codons, out-of-frame junctions, or ambiguous translated residues. V3J clonotypes were defined as sequences sharing the same inferred V gene, J gene, and CDR3 amino acid sequence. Percentage overlap between repertoires was calculated by dividing the number of shared unique clonotypes by the size of the smaller repertoire. Repertoire richness was assessed with RTK rarefaction, the Chao1 estimator, and Recon v2.1 estimates of unobserved clonotypes. Generation probabilities were computed with OLGA for all TCRbeta clonotypes obtained by the gDNA method from a handful of donors. Drawn from immuneACCESS, this table holds only the in-frame rearrangements with V and J called that TCRdb kept. Clones are partly lost; checked studies trace under half to an unresolved V gene and leave the rest unexplained. That table gives V, J and clone size, and the DNA gave D and trimming. This sample lists a few million clones; around 95% were detected once. In total, the top ten clones hold roughly 0.13% of the sample.

V is reduced by 3 bases and J by 2 bases, leaving a spacing of 9 bases between them. There are 14 amino acids in the CDR3, from cysteine to phenylalanine inclusive. CDR3 DNA is the only sequence kept; it has 42 bases, read in frame from the first base. The germline V gene (reference sequence) provides CDR1 MNHEY and CDR2 SMNVEV. Findings and caveats that apply to the study as a whole: Only blood was sampled, and tissue TCR repertoires likely differ from those in blood. Across a handful of donors, approximately 5% of naive CD4, 3% to 4% of naive CD8, roughly 2.3% of memory CD4, and approximately 0.42% of memory CD8 clonotypes were shared. Compared with non-shared clonotypes, the clonotypes found in all four sorted-subset donors had higher generation probabilities. Because the study included only a small number of donors, the genetic and exposure-history diversity represented was limited. Larger estimated clonotype richness was generally found for naive subsets than for memory subsets. Even with the large sequencing depth, rarefaction of the sorted-subset datasets indicated that sequencing was incomplete. Pairwise subsampling indicated that sequencing depth was expected to affect the degree of clonotype sharing among donors.

Healthy HIV-negative adults with no recently reported acute infections or vaccinations were included as donors. Every donor was a Caucasian adult residing in Nashville, Tennessee, USA. CD4+ T cells were enriched by magnetic negative selection; naive cells were then positively selected on CD45RA, and the negative fraction formed the memory subset. Blood was collected by leukapheresis, and PBMCs were isolated by Ficoll-Histopaque density gradient centrifugation and then cryopreserved in liquid nitrogen vapor phase. Analytical flow cytometry was used to check the purity and quantity of each magnetically sorted T cell population. Each sorted fraction had its genomic DNA isolated and then quantified by UV absorbance on a Nanodrop 2000c.

This receptor chain uses TRBV27 and TRBJ2-3; the D gene is not confidently resolved. This TCR derives from a man younger than 35 in good health. Input material: naive CD4+ T cells sorted from blood. Reading the label with the study, this specimen's cell subset or site is: CD45RA+ positively selected. CDR3 protein: CASSFNRATDTQYF. The bases are TGTGCCAGCAGTTTTAACAGAGCCACAGATACGCAGTATTTT.